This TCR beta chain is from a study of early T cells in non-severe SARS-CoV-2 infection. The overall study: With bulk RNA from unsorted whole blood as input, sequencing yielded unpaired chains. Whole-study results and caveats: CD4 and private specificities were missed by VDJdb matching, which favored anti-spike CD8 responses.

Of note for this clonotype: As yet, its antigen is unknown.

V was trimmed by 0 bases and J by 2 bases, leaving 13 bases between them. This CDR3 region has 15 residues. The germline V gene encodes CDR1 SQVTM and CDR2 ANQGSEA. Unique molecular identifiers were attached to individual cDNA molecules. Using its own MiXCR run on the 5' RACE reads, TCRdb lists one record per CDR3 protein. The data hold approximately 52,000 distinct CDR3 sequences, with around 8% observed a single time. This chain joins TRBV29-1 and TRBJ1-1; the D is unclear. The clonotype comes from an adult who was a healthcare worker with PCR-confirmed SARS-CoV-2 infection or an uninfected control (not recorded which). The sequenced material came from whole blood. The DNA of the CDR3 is TGCAGCGTTGAAGATTTCGGCATCTCCAACACTGAAGCTTTCTTT. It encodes CSVEDFGISNTEAFF.